The next 25 T cell receptor beta chains were all read from a single sample in a study of cytomegalovirus exposure and HLA in healthy donors. In the PCR, 60 Vbeta and 13 Jbeta primers were used. Profiled with immunoSEQ multiplex PCR; TCRdb holds only in-frame clones, not every one. This sample has 100,000 to 120,000 clones, with roughly four fifths found just once. The sequenced sample was PBMCs. The receptors shown here come from a woman aged 25 to 45 in good health and CMV-seronegative.

The table lists this clone with a few counts. This chain links TRBV4-3 with TRBJ2-1, with D possibly being TRBD2 (5 bases). CDR1 is LGHNA and CDR2 is YSLEER in the germline V gene. The CDR3 spans 16 residues. V was cut by 5 bases and J by 0 bases, with 14 bases left in between. CDR3 DNA sequence: TGCGCCAGCAGCGAAGGACTTCTGAGCTCCTACAATGAGCAGTTCTTC. Its translation: CASSEGLLSSYNEQFF.

This sequence joins TRBV28 and TRBJ1-2; possibly TRBD1 for D (6 bases). The germline V gene has CDR1 MDHEN and CDR2 SYDVKM. Trimming cost V 4 bases and J 4 bases, with 10 bases left between them. The length of the CDR3 is 13 residues. CDR3 in DNA: TGTGCCAGCAGTTGGGGACACGGCTATGGCTACACCTTC. Its translation: CASSWGHGYGYTF.

The sample holds one count of this clone. The chain employs TRBV6-5 and TRBJ2-7; TRBD2 matches 11 bases. V dropped 0 bases and J dropped 6; count of bases not matched to a gene: 7. There are 16 residues in the CDR3. The V gene's germline CDR1 is MNHEY and CDR2 SVGAGI. The DNA for the CDR3 is TGTGCCAGCAGTTACTCGGTAGCGGGAGGGTATTTCGAGCAGTACTTC. Translated, it gives CASSYSVAGGYFEQYF.

This clone qualifies as medium-sized. The chain joins TRBV6-5 to TRBJ2-7; D gene unclear. V was cut by 3 bases and J by 6 bases, with 9 bases left in between. In germline, CDR1 is MNHEY, CDR2 SVGAGI. The length of the CDR3 is 12 residues. The chain's CDR3 is CASSYRAGEQYF. In nucleotides, the CDR3 is TGTGCCAGCAGTTATCGAGCTGGCGAGCAGTACTTC.

The chain links TRBV27 to TRBJ2-7, with 8 bases fitting TRBD2. Germline CDR1 is MNHEY and CDR2 is SMNVEV (reference sequence). V dropped 2 bases and J dropped 2; count of bases not matched to a gene: 5. The CDR3 loop spans 15 amino acids. CDR3 bases: TGTGCCAGCAGTTTACGGGAGGGGGGTCCCTACGAGCAGTACTTC. It yields the protein CASSLREGGPYEQYF.

The CDR3 reads CASSYPDRGLYEQYF. CDR3 nucleotides: TGTGCCAGCAGTTACCCTGACAGGGGGCTTTACGAGCAGTACTTC. The chain employs TRBV6-6 and TRBJ2-7; TRBD1 aligns across 10 bases. The CDR3 contains 15 residues. Germline trimming cut 2 bases from V and 4 bases from J; bases unmatched to any gene: 5. Germline lookup yields CDR1 MNHNY and CDR2 SVGAGI (reference sequence).

The chain recombines TRBV6-5 with TRBJ1-2, with a possible D match to TRBD1 (6 bases). V lost 2 bases and J lost 7, with 14 bases in between. This CDR3 contains 14 residues. Germline V gene lookup returns CDR1 MNHEY and CDR2 SVGAGI. The CDR3 spells CASSYVGGHTGYTF. CDR3 in DNA: TGTGCCAGCAGTTACGTCGGGGGGCATACTGGCTACACCTTC.

This clone was observed a handful of times. The chain is built from TRBV2 and TRBJ2-7; TRBD1 is a possible D gene (7 bases). The CDR3 extends over 14 amino acids. V shed 7 bases and J shed 8 bases, with 21 bases lying between them. CDR1 and CDR2 (germline): SNHLY, FYNNEI. The chain's CDR3 is CASNGGTDLRKQYF. The CDR3, as DNA: TGTGCCAGCAATGGAGGGACAGACCTACGCAAGCAGTACTTC.

V is TRBV29-1 and J is TRBJ1-1; perhaps TRBD1 as D (5 bases). Germline CDR1 SQVTM, CDR2 ANQGSEA. The CDR3 spans 14 residues. Trimming took 7 bases from V and 1 from J, leaving 16 bases between them. This CDR3 reads CSATRAGGNTEAFF. The CDR3 DNA reads as TGCAGCGCCACTCGAGCCGGGGGGAACACTGAAGCTTTCTTT.

The chain joins TRBV7-8 to TRBJ1-1; no definite D call. This CDR3 region has 17 residues. Germline lookup yields CDR1 SGHVS and CDR2 FQNEAQ. V shed 1 base and J shed 0 bases, with 15 bases lying between them. The CDR3 reads CASSLGAGVSLNTEAFF. The CDR3 bases are TGTGCCAGCAGCTTAGGGGCGGGCGTCAGTTTGAACACTGAAGCTTTCTTT. Variable domain in full (rest from reference TRBV7-8 and TRBJ1-1): GAGVSQSPRYKVAKRGQDVALRCDPISGHVSLFWYQQALGQGPEFLTYFQNEAQLDKSGLPSDRFFAERPEGSVSTLKIQRTQQEDSAVYLCASSLGAGVSLNTEAFFGQGTRLTVV.

This clone has just one count. V is TRBV7-9 and J is TRBJ2-1; TRBD2 agrees at 13 bases. V lost 4 bases to trimming and J lost 6 bases; unmatched junction nucleotides: 3. Germline CDR1 SEHNR, CDR2 FQNEAQ (reference sequence). The CDR3 has 15 amino acids. In nucleotides, the CDR3 is TGTGCCAGCAGCTCCGGACTAGCGGGAGTCAATGAGCAGTTCTTC. Protein: CASSSGLAGVNEQFF.

There are a few counts of this clone. The chain recombines TRBV6-5 with TRBJ2-7; D may be TRBD1 (6 bases). The CDR3 extends over 12 amino acids. Germline V gene data show CDR1 as MNHEY and CDR2 as SVGAGI. Trimming removed 6 bases at V and 6 bases at J, with 12 bases between. This CDR3 reads CASSLTGAEQYF. CDR3 nucleotides: TGTGCCAGCAGCCTGACAGGTGCCGAGCAGTACTTC.

This sequence joins TRBV6-1 and TRBJ2-3, with 7 bases identical to TRBD1. This CDR3 spans 15 amino acids. V gave up 6 bases and J gave up 4 bases; unmatched junction bases: 10. Per germline, CDR1 MNHNS and CDR2 SASEGT. CDR3 residues: CASRATGRGADTQYF. The CDR3, as DNA: TGTGCCAGCAGGGCGACAGGGAGAGGAGCAGATACGCAGTATTTT.

The J gene is TRBJ2-3, the V gene TRBV7-8; a weak D match, TRBD2 (6 bases). V gave up 2 bases and J gave up 6 bases, with 15 bases separating them. The CDR3 spans 15 residues. CDR1 and CDR2 (germline): SGHVS, FQNEAQ. Written as DNA, the CDR3 is TGTGCCAGCAGCTTACGGGGCGGGGTTTTCGATACGCAGTATTTT. Translation: CASSLRGGVFDTQYF.

The genes are TRBV29-1 and TRBJ1-3; D gene uncertain. Trimming shortened V by 3 bases and J by 2 bases, and 14 bases separated the two germline ends. The CDR3 consists of 15 residues. Per germline, CDR1 SQVTM and CDR2 ANQGSEA. CDR3: CSVERRGETGNTIYF. The CDR3 DNA is TGCAGCGTTGAGCGCCGGGGAGAAACTGGAAACACCATATATTTT.

CDR3 DNA sequence: TGTGCCAGCAGTTTTCCCGGTCTCGGGGCCAACGTCCTGACTTTC. Its protein is CASSFPGLGANVLTF. J is TRBJ2-6 and V is TRBV28; unclear D gene. The V end lost 3 bases, the J end lost 4 bases, and 10 bases lay between the germline ends. CDR1 and CDR2 from the germline V gene are MDHEN and SYDVKM. This CDR3 region has 15 residues.

The rearrangement uses TRBV4-2 and TRBJ2-7; the D gene is possibly TRBD1 (5 bases). The CDR3 runs 15 residues. V was pared by 0 bases and J by 2 bases, with 11 bases between. The germline gives CDR1 LGHNA, CDR2 YNFKEQ. The CDR3 nucleotides read TGTGCCAGCAGCCAAGACGGACATTTGCCCTACGAGCAGTACTTC. Its translation is CASSQDGHLPYEQYF.

V and J are TRBV4-2 and TRBJ1-1, with D unclear. The V end lost 0 bases, the J end lost 3 bases, and 11 bases lay between the germline ends. Germline-derived CDR1 and CDR2 are LGHNA and YNFKEQ. This CDR3 contains 15 residues. The CDR3 nucleotides read TGTGCCAGCAGCCAAGATGTGGGAGCGGACACTGAAGCTTTCTTT. This encodes CASSQDVGADTEAFF.

The chain uses TRBV5-6 and TRBJ2-7, with D possibly matching TRBD1 (5 bases). Between the trimmed V and J ends, which lost 4 bases and 3 bases, there was a span of 14 bases. Germline CDR1 SGHDT, CDR2 YYEEEE. The CDR3 extends over 14 amino acids. Here the CDR3 reads CASSPADRHYEQYF. In nucleotides, the CDR3 is TGTGCCAGCAGCCCGGCAGACAGACACTACGAGCAGTACTTC.

This clone appeared once. This CDR3 reads CASSLLAGSNTGELFF. The CDR3 DNA reads TGCGCCAGCAGCCTACTAGCGGGGTCGAACACCGGGGAGCTGTTTTTT. The chain employs TRBV5-1 and TRBJ2-2, with 10 bases matching TRBD2. There are 16 residues in the CDR3. V gave up 4 bases and J gave up 0 bases; unmatched junction bases: 3. CDR1 SGHRS and CDR2 YFSETQ come from the germline V gene.

This chain links TRBV19 with TRBJ1-1; possible D gene TRBD1, 6 bases. Germline CDR1 reads LNHDA; CDR2 reads SQIVND (reference sequence). Trimming pared 7 bases from V and 8 bases from J, leaving 23 bases between. The CDR3 contains 15 residues. As DNA, the CDR3 is TGTGCCAGTATGGAGCTGGGGACATGGGTCAACGAAGCTTTCTTT. Protein product: CASMELGTWVNEAFF.

This clone was recorded a few times. The V gene is TRBV18, the J gene TRBJ2-7; 7 bases match TRBD1. Trimming took 2 bases from V and 0 from J; bases not matched to a gene: 7. CDR1 is KGHSH and CDR2 is LQKENI in the germline V gene. The CDR3 runs to 16 residues. The CDR3 DNA reads as TGTGCCAGCTCACCAACACAGGGGCGTAGCTCCTACGAGCAGTACTTC. Its protein product is CASSPTQGRSSYEQYF.

The V and J genes are TRBV2 and TRBJ2-5; a weak D match, TRBD2 (5 bases). Germline CDR1 reads SNHLY; CDR2 reads FYNNEI. The CDR3 runs 11 residues. The V gene lost 11 bases and the J gene lost 2 bases, with 9 bases spanning the gap. In DNA, the CDR3 is TGTGCCTCCGGGGTTCAAGAGACCCAGTACTTC. Translation gives CASGVQETQYF.

V gene TRBV30 combines with J gene TRBJ1-6; D gene uncertain. In germline, CDR1 is GTSNPN, CDR2 SVGIG (reference sequence). The CDR3 runs to 15 residues. V gave up 5 bases and J gave up 8 bases, with 19 bases separating them. In DNA form, the CDR3 reads TGTGCCTGGGACCAAAGTGCAGGTGCTTATTCACCCCTCCACTTT. As protein: CAWDQSAGAYSPLHF.

V and J are TRBV5-4 and TRBJ2-1; 12 nucleotides line up with TRBD2. Germline lookup yields CDR1 SGHNT and CDR2 YYREEE (reference sequence). The CDR3 contains 18 residues. V shed 4 bases and J 8 bases; nucleotides not matched to a gene: 16. The CDR3 loop reads CASSSPTSGGRRRYEQFF. Written as DNA, the CDR3 is TGTGCCAGCAGCAGCCCGACTAGCGGGGGCCGCCGGCGCTATGAGCAGTTCTTC.